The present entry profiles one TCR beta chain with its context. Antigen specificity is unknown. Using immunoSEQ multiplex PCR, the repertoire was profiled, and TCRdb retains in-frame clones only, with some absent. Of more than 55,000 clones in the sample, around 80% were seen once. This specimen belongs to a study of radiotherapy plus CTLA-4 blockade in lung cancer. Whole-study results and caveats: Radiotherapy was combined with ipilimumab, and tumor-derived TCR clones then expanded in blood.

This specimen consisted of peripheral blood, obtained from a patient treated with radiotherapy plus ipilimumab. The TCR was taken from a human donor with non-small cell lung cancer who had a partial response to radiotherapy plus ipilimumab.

In DNA, the CDR3 is TGTGCCAGCTCACCGAGCAGGGAGAACACCGGGGAGCTGTTTTTT. Protein: CASSPSRENTGELFF. The chain carries TRBV18 and TRBJ2-2, with D possibly being TRBD1 (5 bases). CDR1 and CDR2 (germline): KGHSH, LQKENI. The CDR3 consists of 15 residues. Trimming removed 3 bases at V and 1 base at J, with 9 bases between.